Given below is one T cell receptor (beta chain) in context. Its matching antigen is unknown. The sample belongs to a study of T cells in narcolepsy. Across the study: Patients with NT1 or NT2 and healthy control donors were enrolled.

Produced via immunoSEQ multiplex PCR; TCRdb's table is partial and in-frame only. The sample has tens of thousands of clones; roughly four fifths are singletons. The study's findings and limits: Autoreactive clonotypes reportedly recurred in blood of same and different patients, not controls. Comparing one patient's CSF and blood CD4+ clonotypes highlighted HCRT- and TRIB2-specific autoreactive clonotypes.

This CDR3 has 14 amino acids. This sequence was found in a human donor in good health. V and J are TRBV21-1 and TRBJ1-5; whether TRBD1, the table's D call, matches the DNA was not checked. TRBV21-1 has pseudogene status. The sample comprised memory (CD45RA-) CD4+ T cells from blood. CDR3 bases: TGTGCCAGGACAGGGGAGGGGAGCAATCAGCCCCAGCATTTT. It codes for CARTGEGSNQPQHF.